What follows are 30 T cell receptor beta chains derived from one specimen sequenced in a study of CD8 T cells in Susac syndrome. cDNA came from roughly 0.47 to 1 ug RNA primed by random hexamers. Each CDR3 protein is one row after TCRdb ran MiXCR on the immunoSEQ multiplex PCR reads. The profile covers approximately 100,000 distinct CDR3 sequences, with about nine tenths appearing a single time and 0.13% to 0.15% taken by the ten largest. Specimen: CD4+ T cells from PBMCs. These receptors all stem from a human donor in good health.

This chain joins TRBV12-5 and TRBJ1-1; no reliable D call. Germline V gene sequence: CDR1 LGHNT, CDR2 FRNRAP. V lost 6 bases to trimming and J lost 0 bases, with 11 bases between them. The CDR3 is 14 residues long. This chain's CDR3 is CASGNGQLNTEAFF. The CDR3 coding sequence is TGTGCTAGTGGAAACGGGCAGTTGAACACTGAAGCTTTCTTT.

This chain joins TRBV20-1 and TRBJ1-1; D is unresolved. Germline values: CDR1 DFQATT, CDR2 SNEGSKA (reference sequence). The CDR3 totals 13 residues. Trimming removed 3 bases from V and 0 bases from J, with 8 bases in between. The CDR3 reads CSARRQMNTEAFF. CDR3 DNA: TGCAGTGCTAGGAGACAAATGAACACTGAAGCTTTCTTT.

In nucleotides, the CDR3 is TGCAGTGCTAGAACGGGACTAGCGGGAGTCTCCTACAATGAGCAGTTCTTC. This sequence encodes CSARTGLAGVSYNEQFF. V is TRBV20-1 and J is TRBJ2-1, with 14 bases lining up with TRBD2. CDR1 DFQATT and CDR2 SNEGSKA come from the germline V gene (reference sequence). V gave up 2 bases and J gave up 0 bases; unmatched junction bases: 3. This CDR3 has 17 amino acids.

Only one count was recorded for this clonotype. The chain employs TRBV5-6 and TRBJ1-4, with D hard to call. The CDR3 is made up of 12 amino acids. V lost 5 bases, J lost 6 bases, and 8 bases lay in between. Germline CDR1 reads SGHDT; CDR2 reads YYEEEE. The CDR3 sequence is CASRGIDEKLFF. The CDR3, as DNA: TGTGCCAGCAGGGGCATAGATGAAAAACTGTTTTTT.

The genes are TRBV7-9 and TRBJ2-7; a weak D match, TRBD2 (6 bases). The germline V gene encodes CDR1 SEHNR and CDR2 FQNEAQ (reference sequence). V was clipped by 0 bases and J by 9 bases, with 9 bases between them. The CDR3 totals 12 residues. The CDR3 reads CASSLAGGAQYF. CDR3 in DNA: TGTGCCAGCAGCTTAGCGGGGGGAGCGCAGTACTTC.

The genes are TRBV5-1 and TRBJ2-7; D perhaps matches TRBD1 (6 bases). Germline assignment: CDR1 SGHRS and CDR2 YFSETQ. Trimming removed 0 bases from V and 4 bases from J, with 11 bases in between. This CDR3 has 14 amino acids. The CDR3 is CASSLVSGAYEQYF. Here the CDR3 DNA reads TGCGCCAGCAGCTTGGTGTCAGGGGCTTACGAGCAGTACTTC.

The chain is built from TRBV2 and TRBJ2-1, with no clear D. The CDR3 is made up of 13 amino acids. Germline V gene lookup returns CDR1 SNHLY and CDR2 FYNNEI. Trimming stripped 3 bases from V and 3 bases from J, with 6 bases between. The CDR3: CASSERYYNEQFF. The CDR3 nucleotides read TGTGCCAGCAGTGAGCGCTACTACAATGAGCAGTTCTTC.

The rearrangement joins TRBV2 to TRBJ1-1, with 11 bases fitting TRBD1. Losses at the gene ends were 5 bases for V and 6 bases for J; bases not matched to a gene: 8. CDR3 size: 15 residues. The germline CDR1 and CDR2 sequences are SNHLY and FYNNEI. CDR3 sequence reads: CASSPRTGGPPEAFF. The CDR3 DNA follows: TGTGCCAGCAGTCCTCGGACAGGGGGCCCCCCTGAAGCTTTCTTT.

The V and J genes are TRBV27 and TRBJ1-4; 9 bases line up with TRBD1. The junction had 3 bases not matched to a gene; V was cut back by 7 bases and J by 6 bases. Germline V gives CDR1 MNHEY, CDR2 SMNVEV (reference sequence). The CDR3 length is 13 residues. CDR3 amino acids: CASTGQGYEKLFF. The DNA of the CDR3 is TGTGCCAGCACGGGACAGGGTTATGAAAAACTGTTTTTT.

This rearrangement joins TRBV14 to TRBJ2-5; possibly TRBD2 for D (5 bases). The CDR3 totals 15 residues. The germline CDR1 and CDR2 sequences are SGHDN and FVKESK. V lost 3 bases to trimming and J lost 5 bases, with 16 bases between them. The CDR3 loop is CASSHGSRGWETQYF. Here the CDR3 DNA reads TGTGCCAGCAGCCATGGGAGCCGGGGTTGGGAGACCCAGTACTTC.

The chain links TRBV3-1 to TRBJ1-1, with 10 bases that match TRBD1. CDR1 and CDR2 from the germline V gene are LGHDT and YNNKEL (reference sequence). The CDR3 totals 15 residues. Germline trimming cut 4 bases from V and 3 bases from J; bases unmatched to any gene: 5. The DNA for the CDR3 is TGTGCCAGCAGCCCTGGGACAGGGGTTTACACTGAAGCTTTCTTT. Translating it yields CASSPGTGVYTEAFF.

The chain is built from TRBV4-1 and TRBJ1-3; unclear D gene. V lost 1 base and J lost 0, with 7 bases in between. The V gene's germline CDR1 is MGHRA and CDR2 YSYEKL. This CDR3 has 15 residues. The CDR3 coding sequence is TGCGCCAGCAGCCAAGCTTGGAGCTCTGGAAACACCATATATTTT. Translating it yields CASSQAWSSGNTIYF.

CDR3 region: CASSLRASTEAFF. The CDR3 DNA sequence: TGTGCCAGCAGTTTACGCGCTAGTACTGAAGCTTTCTTT. The chain uses TRBV28 and TRBJ1-1; no clear D. This CDR3 has 13 amino acids. Germline CDR1 reads MDHEN; CDR2 reads SYDVKM. V shed 2 bases and J shed 5 bases, with 9 bases lying between them.

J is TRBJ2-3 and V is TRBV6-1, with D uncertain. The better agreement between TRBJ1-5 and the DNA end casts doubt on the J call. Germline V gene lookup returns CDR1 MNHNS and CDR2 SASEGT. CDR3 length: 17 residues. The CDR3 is CASSPKPEGPPGDTQHF. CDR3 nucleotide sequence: TGTGCCAGCAGTCCCAAGCCGGAGGGTCCCCCCGGAGATACGCAGCATTTT.

CDR3 in amino acids: CASRQTRGAFF. CDR3 bases: TGTGCCAGCCGACAGACCCGTGGAGCTTTCTTT. V and J are TRBV2 and TRBJ1-1, with a possible D match to TRBD1 (5 bases). Trimming pared 8 bases from V and 10 bases from J, leaving 14 bases between. CDR3 length: 11 residues. Germline V gene data show CDR1 as SNHLY and CDR2 as FYNNEI. The full variable domain, rest sourced from reference TRBV2 and TRBJ1-1, is EPEVTQTPSHQVTQMGQEVILRCVPISNHLYFYWYRQILGQKVEFLVSFYNNEISEKSEIFDDQFSVERPDGSNFTLKIRSTKLEDSAMYFCASRQTRGAFFGQGTRLTVV.

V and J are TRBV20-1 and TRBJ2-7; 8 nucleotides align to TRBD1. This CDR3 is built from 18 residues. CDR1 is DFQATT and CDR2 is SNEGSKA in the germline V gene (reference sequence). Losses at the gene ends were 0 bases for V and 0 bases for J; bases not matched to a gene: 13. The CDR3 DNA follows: TGCAGTGCTAGAGATAGGAGGACAGGGACCACCCGCTCCTACGAGCAGTACTTC. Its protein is CSARDRRTGTTRSYEQYF.

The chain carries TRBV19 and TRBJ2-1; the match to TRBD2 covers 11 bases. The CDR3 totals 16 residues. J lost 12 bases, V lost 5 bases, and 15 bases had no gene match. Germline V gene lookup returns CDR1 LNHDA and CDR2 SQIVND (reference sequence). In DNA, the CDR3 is TGTGCCAGTAGTCCACTAGCGGGAGAGCCTTCAGTAGGGCAGTTCTTC. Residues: CASSPLAGEPSVGQFF.

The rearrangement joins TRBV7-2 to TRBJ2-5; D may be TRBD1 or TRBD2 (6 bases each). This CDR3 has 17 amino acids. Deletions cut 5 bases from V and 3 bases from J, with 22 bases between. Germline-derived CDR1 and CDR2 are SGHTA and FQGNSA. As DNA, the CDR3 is TGTGCCAGCAGCCCGTTCCCTCGGGGGCCCAAGAAAGAGACCCAGTACTTC. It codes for CASSPFPRGPKKETQYF. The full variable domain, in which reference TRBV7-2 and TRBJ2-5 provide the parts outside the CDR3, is GAGVSQSPSNKVTEKGKDVELRCDPISGHTALYWYRQSLGQGLEFLIYFQGNSAPDKSGLPSDRFSAERTGGSVSTLTIQRTQQEDSAVYLCASSPFPRGPKKETQYFGPGTRLLVL.

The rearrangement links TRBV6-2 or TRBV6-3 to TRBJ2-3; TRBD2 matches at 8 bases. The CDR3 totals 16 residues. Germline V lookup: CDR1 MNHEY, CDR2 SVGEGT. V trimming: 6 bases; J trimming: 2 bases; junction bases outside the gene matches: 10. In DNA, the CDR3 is TGTGCCAGCAGCGGCCTGGGAGCGGGGGTCACAGATACGCAGTATTTT. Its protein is CASSGLGAGVTDTQYF.

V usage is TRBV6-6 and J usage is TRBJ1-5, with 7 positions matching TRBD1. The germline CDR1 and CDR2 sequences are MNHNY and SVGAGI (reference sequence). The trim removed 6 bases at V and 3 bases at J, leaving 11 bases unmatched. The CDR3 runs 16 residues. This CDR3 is CASRQRQGLDNQPQHF. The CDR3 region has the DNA TGTGCCAGCAGGCAGAGACAGGGTTTAGACAATCAGCCCCAGCATTTT.

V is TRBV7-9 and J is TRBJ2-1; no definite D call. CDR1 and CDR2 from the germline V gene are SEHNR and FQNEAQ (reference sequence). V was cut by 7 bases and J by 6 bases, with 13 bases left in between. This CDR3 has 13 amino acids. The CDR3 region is CASNGDWVNEQFF. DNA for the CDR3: TGTGCCAGCAATGGGGATTGGGTCAATGAGCAGTTCTTC.

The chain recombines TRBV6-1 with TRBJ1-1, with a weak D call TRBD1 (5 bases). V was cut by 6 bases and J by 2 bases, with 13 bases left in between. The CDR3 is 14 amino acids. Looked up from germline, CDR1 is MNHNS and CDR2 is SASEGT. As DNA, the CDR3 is TGTGCCAGCAGGGGGGGTCAGCCTAACACTGAAGCTTTCTTT. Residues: CASRGGQPNTEAFF.

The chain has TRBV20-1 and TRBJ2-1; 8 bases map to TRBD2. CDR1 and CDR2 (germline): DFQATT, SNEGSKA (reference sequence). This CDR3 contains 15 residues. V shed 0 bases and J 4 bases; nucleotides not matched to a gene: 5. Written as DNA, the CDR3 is TGCAGTGCTAGAGATGAACTAGCGGCTTACAATGAGCAGTTCTTC. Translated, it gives CSARDELAAYNEQFF.

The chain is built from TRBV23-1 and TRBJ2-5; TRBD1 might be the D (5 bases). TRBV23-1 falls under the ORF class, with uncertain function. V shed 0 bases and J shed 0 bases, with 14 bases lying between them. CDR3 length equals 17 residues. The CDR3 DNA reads TGCGCCAGCAGTCAATCGGGGCAGCGCGCGTACCAAGAGACCCAGTACTTC. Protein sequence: CASSQSGQRAYQETQYF.

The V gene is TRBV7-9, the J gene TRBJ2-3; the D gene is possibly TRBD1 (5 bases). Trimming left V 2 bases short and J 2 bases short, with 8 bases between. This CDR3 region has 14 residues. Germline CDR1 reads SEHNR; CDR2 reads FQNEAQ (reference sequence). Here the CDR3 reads CASSLTGPTDTQYF. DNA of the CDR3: TGTGCCAGCAGCTTAACAGGTCCCACAGATACGCAGTATTTT.

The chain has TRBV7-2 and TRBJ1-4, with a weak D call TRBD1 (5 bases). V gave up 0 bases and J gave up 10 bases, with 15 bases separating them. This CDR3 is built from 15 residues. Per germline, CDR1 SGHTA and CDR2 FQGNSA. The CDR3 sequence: CASSLAPTVTGKLFF. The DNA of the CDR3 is TGTGCCAGCAGCTTAGCGCCGACAGTAACTGGAAAACTGTTTTTT.

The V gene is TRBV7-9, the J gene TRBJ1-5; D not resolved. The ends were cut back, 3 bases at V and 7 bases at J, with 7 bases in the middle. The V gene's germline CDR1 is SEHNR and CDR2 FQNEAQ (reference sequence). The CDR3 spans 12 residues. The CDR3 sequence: CASSFLAQPQHF. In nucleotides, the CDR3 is TGTGCCAGCAGCTTTCTCGCCCAGCCCCAGCATTTT.

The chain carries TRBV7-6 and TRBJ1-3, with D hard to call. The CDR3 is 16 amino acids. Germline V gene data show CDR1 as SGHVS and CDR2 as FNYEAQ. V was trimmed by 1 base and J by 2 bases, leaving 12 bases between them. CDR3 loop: CASSLVAHSAGNTIYF. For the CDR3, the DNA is TGTGCCAGCAGCTTAGTGGCCCATTCGGCTGGAAACACCATATATTTT.

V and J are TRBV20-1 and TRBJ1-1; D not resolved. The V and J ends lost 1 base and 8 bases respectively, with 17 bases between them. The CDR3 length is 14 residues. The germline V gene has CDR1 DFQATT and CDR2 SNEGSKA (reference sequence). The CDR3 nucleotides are TGCAGTGCTAGAGTTCCCTCGCCGGGAGAAGAAGCTTTCTTT. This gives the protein CSARVPSPGEEAFF.

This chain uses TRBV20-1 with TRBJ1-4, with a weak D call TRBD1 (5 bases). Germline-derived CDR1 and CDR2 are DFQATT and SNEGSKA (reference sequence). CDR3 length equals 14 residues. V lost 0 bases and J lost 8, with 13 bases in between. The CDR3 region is CSAREGGTLEKLFF. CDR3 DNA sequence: TGCAGTGCTAGAGAGGGCGGGACGCTAGAAAAACTGTTTTTT.